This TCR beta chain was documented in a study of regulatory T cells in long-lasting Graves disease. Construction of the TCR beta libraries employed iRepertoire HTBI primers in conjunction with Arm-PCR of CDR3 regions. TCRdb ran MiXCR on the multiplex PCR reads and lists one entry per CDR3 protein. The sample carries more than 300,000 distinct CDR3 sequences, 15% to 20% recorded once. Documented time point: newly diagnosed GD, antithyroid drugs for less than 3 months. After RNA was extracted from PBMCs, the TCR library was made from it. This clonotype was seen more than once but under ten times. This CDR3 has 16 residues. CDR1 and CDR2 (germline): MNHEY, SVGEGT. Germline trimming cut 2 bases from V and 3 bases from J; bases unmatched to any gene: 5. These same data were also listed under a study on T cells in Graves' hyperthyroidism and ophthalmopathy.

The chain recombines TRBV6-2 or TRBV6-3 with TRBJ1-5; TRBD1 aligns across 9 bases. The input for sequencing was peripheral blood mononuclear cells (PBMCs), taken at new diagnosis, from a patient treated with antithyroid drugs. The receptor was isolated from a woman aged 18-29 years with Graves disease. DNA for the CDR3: TGTGCCAGCAGTTACATGACAGGGGGTCTCAATCAGCCCCAGCATTTT. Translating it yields CASSYMTGGLNQPQHF.